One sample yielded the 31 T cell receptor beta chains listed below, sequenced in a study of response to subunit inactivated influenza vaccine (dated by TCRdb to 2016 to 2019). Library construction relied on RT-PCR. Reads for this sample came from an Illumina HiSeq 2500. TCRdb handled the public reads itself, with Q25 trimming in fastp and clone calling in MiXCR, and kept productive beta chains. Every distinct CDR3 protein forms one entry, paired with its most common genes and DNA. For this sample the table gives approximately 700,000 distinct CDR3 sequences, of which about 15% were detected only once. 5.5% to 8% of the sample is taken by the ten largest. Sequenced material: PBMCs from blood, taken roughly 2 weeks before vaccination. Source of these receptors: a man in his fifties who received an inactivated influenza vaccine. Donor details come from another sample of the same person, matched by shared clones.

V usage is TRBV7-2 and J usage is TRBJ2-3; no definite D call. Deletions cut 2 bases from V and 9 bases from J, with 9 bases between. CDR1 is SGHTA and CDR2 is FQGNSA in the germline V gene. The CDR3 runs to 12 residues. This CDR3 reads CASSLLVGTQYF. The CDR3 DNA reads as TGTGCCAGCAGCTTACTAGTTGGAACGCAGTATTTT. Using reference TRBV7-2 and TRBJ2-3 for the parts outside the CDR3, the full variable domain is GAGVSQSPSNKVTEKGKDVELRCDPISGHTALYWYRQSLGQGLEFLIYFQGNSAPDKSGLPSDRFSAERTGGSVSTLTIQRTQQEDSAVYLCASSLLVGTQYFGPGTRLTVL.

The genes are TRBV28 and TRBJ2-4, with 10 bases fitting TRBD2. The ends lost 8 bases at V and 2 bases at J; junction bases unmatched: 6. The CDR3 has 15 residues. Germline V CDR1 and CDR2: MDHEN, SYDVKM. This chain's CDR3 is CASVSGRAPKNIQYF. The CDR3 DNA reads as TGTGCCAGCGTGAGCGGGAGGGCCCCCAAAAACATTCAGTACTTC.

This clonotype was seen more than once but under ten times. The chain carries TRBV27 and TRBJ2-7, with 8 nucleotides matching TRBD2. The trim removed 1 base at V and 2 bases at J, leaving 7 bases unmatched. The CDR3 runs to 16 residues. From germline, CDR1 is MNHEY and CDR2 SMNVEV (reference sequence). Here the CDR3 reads CASSLLVGRAPYEQYF. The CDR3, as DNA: TGTGCCAGCAGTTTATTAGTCGGGAGGGCCCCCTACGAGCAGTACTTC.

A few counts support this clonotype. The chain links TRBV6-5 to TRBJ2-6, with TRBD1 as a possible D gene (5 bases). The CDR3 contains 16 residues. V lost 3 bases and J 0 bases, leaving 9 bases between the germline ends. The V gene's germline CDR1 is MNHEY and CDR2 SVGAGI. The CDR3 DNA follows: TGTGCCAGCAGTTATATTAGGGGCTCTGGGGCCAACGTCCTGACTTTC. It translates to CASSYIRGSGANVLTF.

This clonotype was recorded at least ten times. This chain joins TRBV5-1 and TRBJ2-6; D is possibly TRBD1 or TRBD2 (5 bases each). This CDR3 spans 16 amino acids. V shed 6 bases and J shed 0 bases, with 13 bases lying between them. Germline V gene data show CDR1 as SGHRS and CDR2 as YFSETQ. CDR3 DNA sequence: TGCGCCAGCACCCCAGAGGGGAGCTCTGGGGCCAACGTCCTGACTTTC. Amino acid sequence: CASTPEGSSGANVLTF.

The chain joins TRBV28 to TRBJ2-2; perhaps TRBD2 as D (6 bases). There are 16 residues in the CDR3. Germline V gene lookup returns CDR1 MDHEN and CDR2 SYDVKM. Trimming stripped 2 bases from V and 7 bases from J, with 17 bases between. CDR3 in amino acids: CASSLAGGGNIGELFF. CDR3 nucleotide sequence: TGTGCCAGCAGTTTAGCGGGCGGAGGGAATATCGGGGAGCTGTTTTTT.

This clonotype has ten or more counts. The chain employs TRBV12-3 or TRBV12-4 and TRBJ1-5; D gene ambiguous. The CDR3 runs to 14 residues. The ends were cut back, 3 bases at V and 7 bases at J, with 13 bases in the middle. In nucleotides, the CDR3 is TGTGCCAGCAGTTTCGGGGTACGTCGGCAGCCCCAGCATTTT. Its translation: CASSFGVRRQPQHF.

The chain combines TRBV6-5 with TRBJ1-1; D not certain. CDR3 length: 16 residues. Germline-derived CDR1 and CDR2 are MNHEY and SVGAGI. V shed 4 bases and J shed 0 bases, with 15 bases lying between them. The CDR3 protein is CASSSFLGHLNTEAFF. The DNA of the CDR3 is TGTGCCAGCAGTTCCTTCCTAGGGCATCTGAACACTGAAGCTTTCTTT.

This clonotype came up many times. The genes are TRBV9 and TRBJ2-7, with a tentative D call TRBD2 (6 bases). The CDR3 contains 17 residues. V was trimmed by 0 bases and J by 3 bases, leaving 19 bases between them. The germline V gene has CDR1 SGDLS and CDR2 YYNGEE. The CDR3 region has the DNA TGTGCCAGCAGCGTAGGGCGGGGCCATGAGGACAACTACGAGCAGTACTTC. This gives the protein CASSVGRGHEDNYEQYF.

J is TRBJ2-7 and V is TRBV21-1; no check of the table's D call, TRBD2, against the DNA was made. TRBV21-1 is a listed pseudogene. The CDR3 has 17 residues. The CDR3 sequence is CASNSYPSEGKAYELYF. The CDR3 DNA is TGTGCCAGCAACTCCTACCCATCGGAGGGTAAAGCCTACGAGCTGTACTTC.

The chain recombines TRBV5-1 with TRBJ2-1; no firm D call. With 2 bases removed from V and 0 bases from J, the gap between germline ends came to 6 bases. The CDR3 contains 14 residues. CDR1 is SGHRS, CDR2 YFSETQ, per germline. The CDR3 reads CASSFKDSYNEQFF. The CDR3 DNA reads TGCGCCAGCAGCTTCAAAGACTCCTACAATGAGCAGTTCTTC.

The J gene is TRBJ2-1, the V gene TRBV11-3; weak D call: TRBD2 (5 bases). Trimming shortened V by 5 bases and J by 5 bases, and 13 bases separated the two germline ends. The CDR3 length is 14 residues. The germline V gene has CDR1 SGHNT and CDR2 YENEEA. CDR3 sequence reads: CASSPHAGDNEQFF. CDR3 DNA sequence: TGTGCCAGCAGCCCTCACGCCGGGGACAATGAGCAGTTCTTC.

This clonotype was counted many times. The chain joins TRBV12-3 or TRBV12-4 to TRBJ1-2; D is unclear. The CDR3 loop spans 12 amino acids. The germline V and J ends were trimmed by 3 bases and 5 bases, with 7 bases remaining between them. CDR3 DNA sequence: TGTGCCAGCAGTTTTAACTGGTATGGCTACACCTTC. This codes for CASSFNWYGYTF.

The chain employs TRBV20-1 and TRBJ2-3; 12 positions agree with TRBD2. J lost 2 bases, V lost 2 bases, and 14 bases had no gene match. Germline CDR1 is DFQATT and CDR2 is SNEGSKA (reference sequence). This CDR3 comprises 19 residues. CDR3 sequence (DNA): TGCAGTGCTAGACCCTTGATACTAGCGGGGGGTCACCACACAGATACGCAGTATTTT. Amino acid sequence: CSARPLILAGGHHTDTQYF.

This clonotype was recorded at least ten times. CDR3 DNA sequence: TGTGCCAGCAGCTCCCGGTCAGCAGATACGCAGTATTTT. Translation gives CASSSRSADTQYF. The chain carries TRBV11-2 and TRBJ2-3; D not resolved. The ends were cut back, 4 bases at V and 4 bases at J, with 9 bases in the middle. This CDR3 comprises 13 residues. Germline lookup yields CDR1 SGHAT and CDR2 FQNNGV. Using reference TRBV11-2 and TRBJ2-3 for the parts outside the CDR3, the full variable domain is EAGVAQSPRYKIIEKRQSVAFWCNPISGHATLYWYQQILGQGPKLLIQFQNNGVVDDSQLPKDRFSAERLKGVDSTLKIQPAKLEDSAVYLCASSSRSADTQYFGPGTRLTVL.

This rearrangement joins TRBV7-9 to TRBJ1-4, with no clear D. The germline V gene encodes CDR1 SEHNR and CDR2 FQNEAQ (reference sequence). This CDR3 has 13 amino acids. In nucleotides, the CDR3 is TGTGTTAGTGGGCCCTCATTGGGTGAAAAACTGTTTTTT. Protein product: CVSGPSLGEKLFF.

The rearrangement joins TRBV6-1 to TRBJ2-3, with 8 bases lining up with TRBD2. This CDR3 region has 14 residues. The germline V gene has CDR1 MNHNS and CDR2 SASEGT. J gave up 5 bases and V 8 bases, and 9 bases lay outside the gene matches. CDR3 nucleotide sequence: TGTGCCAGCGGTCCCGGGGGGGCCCAAGATACGCAGTATTTT. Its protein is CASGPGGAQDTQYF.

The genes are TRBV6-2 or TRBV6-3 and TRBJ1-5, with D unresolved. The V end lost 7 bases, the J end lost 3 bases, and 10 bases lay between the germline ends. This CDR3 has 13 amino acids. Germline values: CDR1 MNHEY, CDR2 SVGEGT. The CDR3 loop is CASMQSNNQPQHF. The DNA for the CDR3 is TGTGCCAGCATGCAGAGCAACAATCAGCCCCAGCATTTT.

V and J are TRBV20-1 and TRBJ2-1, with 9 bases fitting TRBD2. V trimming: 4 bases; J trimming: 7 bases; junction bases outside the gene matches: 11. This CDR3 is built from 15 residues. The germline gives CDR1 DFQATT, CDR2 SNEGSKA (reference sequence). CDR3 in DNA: TGCAGTGCTAATCTCCCGGGACTAGCCTCAAATGAGCAGTTCTTC. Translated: CSANLPGLASNEQFF.

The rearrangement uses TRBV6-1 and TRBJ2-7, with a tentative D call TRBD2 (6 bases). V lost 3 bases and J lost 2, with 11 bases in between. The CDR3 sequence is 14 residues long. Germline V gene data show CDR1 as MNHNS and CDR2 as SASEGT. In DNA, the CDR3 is TGTGCCAGCAGTGAGTGGCGGGATACCTACGAGCAGTACTTC. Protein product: CASSEWRDTYEQYF.

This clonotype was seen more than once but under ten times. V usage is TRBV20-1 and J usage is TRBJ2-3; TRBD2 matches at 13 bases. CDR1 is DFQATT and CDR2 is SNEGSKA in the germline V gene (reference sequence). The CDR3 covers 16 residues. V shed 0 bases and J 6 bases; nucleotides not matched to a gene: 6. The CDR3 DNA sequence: TGCAGTGCTAGAGATATGGGACTAGCGGGATTTGATACGCAGTATTTT. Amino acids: CSARDMGLAGFDTQYF.

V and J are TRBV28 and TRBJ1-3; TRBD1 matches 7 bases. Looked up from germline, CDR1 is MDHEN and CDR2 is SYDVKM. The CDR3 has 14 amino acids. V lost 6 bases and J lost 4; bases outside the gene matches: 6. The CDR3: CASRTGTAGNTIYF. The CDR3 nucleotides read TGTGCCAGCAGGACCGGGACAGCAGGAAACACCATATATTTT.

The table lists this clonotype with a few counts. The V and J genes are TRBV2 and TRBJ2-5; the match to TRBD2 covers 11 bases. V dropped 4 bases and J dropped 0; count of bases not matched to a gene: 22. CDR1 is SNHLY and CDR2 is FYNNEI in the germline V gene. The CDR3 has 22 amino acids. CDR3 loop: CASSGIAGGPKYVRGDQETQYF. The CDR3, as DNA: TGTGCCAGCAGTGGTATAGCGGGAGGGCCTAAGTATGTTAGAGGAGACCAAGAGACCCAGTACTTC.

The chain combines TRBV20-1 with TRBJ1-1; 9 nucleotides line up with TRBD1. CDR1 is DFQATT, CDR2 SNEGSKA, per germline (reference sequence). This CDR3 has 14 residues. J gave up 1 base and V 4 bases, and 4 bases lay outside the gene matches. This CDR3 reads CSANTGGRNTEAFF. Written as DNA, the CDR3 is TGCAGTGCTAATACAGGGGGCAGGAACACTGAAGCTTTCTTT.

The CDR3 sequence: CASSPGTAIYQPQHF. The CDR3 DNA reads TGTGCCAGCAGCCCGGGGACAGCGATCTATCAGCCCCAGCATTTT. The gene calls are TRBV5-6 and TRBJ1-5; TRBD1 matches 7 bases. This CDR3 has 15 amino acids. The V gene end was trimmed by 4 bases and the J gene end by 5 bases; junction bases not matched to a gene: 9. From germline, CDR1 is SGHDT and CDR2 YYEEEE.

The CDR3 DNA reads TGCGCCAGCAGCCAATGGGTAGAGAGACCAACTAATGAAAAACTGTTTTTT. It is translated as CASSQWVERPTNEKLFF. This chain links TRBV4-1 with TRBJ1-4, with D hard to call. The CDR3 has 17 residues. Germline CDR1 and CDR2: MGHRA and YSYEKL. Deletions cut 2 bases from V and 0 bases from J, with 13 bases between.

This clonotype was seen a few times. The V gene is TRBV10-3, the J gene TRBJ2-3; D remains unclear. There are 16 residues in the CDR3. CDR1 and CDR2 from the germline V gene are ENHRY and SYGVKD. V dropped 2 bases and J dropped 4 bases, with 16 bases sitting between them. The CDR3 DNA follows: TGTGCCATCAGTGAGCTCGTAGCTATGGGCGCAGATACGCAGTATTTT. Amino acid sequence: CAISELVAMGADTQYF.

DNA of the CDR3: TGTGCCAGCAGCTTAAACCCTCAAGAGACCCAGTACTTC. Residues: CASSLNPQETQYF. J is TRBJ2-5 and V is TRBV7-9, with D unclear. Germline V gene lookup returns CDR1 SEHNR and CDR2 FQNEAQ (reference sequence). The CDR3 runs to 13 residues. Trimming left V 2 bases short and J 2 bases short, with 6 bases between. Drawing the rest from reference TRBV7-9 and TRBJ2-5, the complete variable domain is DTGVSQNPRHKITKRGQNVTFRCDPISEHNRLYWYRQTLGQGPEFLTYFQNEAQLEKSRLLSDRFSAERPKGSFSTLEIQRTEQGDSAMYLCASSLNPQETQYFGPGTRLLVL.

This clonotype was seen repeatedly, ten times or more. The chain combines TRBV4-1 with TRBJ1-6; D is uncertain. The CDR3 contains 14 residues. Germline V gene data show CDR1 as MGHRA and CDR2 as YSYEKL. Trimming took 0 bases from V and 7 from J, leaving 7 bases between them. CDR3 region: CASSQEWGNSPLHF. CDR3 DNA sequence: TGCGCCAGCAGCCAAGAGTGGGGAAATTCACCCCTCCACTTT.

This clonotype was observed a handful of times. The DNA for the CDR3 is TGTGCCAGCAGCTTGGGGGGGGCAGGGTCAGAGACCCAGTACTTC. Translated, it gives CASSLGGAGSETQYF. The chain couples TRBV7-8 to TRBJ2-5; D might be TRBD2 (7 bases). Germline assignment: CDR1 SGHVS and CDR2 FQNEAQ. The length of the CDR3 is 15 residues. Trimming took 3 bases from V and 4 from J, leaving 15 bases between them.

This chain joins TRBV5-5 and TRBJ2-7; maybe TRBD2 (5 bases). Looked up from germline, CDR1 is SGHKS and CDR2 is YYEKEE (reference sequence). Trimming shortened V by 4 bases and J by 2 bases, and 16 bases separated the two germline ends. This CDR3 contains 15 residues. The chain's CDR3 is CASSDSALGTYEQYF. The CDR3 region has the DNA TGTGCCAGCAGCGATTCGGCCCTCGGGACCTACGAGCAGTACTTC.